This T cell receptor (beta chain) was identified in a study of T cell repertoires in cytomegalovirus infection. Overall study context: CMV infection and matching HLA type were both indicated by public TCR beta signatures.

General study points: The study found HLA-C-restricted CMV-specific TCR beta clonotypes dominating the ex vivo response. CMV carriers with the relevant HLA were identified by cumulative public TCR beta family frequency.

Each CDR3 protein is one row after TCRdb ran MiXCR on the reads. Of approximately 200,000 distinct CDR3 sequences listed, approximately 22% are singletons. This clonotype was seen more than once but under ten times. What it recognizes is unknown. The sequenced sample was CD8+ T cells from PBMCs. The source of this sequence is a human donor in good health (CMV status not recorded). Some clones in this sample may be carry-over from other donors' samples.

CDR3 coding DNA: TGTGCCACCAGCAGTGAGACAGCGGGGTTTTCTGAAGCTTTCTTT. As protein: CATSSETAGFSEAFF. V usage is TRBV15 and J usage is TRBJ1-1, with D perhaps matching TRBD1 (5 bases). Between the trimmed V and J ends, which lost 3 bases and 6 bases, there was a span of 17 bases. This CDR3 is 15 amino acids long. Per the germline V gene, CDR1 is LNHNV and CDR2 is YYDKDF (reference sequence). Using reference TRBV15 and TRBJ1-1 for the parts outside the CDR3, the full variable domain is DAMVIQNPRYQVTQFGKPVTLSCSQTLNHNVMYWYQQKSSQAPKLLFHYYDKDFNNEADTPDNFQSRRPNTSFCFLDIRSPGLGDTAMYLCATSSETAGFSEAFFGQGTRLTVV.